One sample yielded the 20 T cell receptor beta chains listed below, sequenced in a study of T cell repertoires in cytomegalovirus infection. TCRdb reprocessed the reads via MiXCR and lists one record per CDR3 protein. The sample shows 250,000 to 300,000 distinct CDR3 sequences, 22% of them seen only once. Their antigens are not known. Here the sequenced sample was cultured PBMCs, taken from culture after CMV antigen stimulation. The receptors here all came from a human donor in good health (CMV status not recorded). Some clones in this sample may be carry-over from other donors' samples.

The sample holds a few counts of this clonotype. This chain connects TRBV19 to TRBJ1-1; 9 bases agree with TRBD1. With 6 bases clipped from V and 4 bases from J, the junction kept 6 bases outside the gene matches. CDR1 and CDR2 (germline): LNHDA, SQIVND (reference sequence). CDR3 length equals 14 residues. The CDR3 is CASRTGQGLTEAFF. In DNA, the CDR3 is TGTGCCAGTAGAACCGGACAGGGGCTCACTGAAGCTTTCTTT.

This clonotype was counted once. The V and J genes are TRBV12-5 and TRBJ1-5; D might be TRBD1 (5 bases). The CDR3 is 13 amino acids. The ends were cut back, 6 bases at V and 4 bases at J, with 10 bases in the middle. Germline CDR1 is LGHNT and CDR2 is FRNRAP. CDR3 bases: TGTGCTAGTGGCACAGGACCGAATCAGCCCCAGCATTTT. Protein: CASGTGPNQPQHF.

This clonotype was seen repeatedly, ten times or more. Sequence at one end of the junction differs from germline and may be a read error. The gene calls are TRBV7-2 and TRBJ2-7, with a weak D call TRBD1 (5 bases). The CDR3 is 15 amino acids. In germline, CDR1 is SGHTA, CDR2 FQGNSA. For the CDR3, the DNA is TGTGCCAGCAGAAAACTACTCGACAGCTCCCACGAGCAGTACTTC. As protein: CASRKLLDSSHEQYF.

V gene TRBV28 combines with J gene TRBJ2-4; 7 positions match TRBD1. Germline assignment: CDR1 MDHEN and CDR2 SYDVKM. The trim removed 7 bases at V and 0 bases at J, leaving 6 bases unmatched. The CDR3 is made up of 15 amino acids. CDR3 amino acids: CASNRGQIAKNIQYF. Here the CDR3 DNA reads TGTGCCAGCAATAGGGGACAGATAGCCAAAAACATTCAGTACTTC.

This chain links TRBV15 with TRBJ2-3, with TRBD2 matching over 11 bases. Germline CDR1 is LNHNV and CDR2 is YYDKDF (reference sequence). The CDR3 is made up of 16 amino acids. V trimming: 5 bases; J trimming: 2 bases; junction bases outside the gene matches: 6. CDR3 in DNA: TGTGCCACCAGCGTCGGGACTAGCGGAACCACAGATACGCAGTATTTT. Translated: CATSVGTSGTTDTQYF.

The chain links TRBV30 to TRBJ2-1; perhaps TRBD2 as D (6 bases). V lost 4 bases, J lost 9 bases, and 10 bases lay in between. Germline-derived CDR1 and CDR2 are GTSNPN and SVGIG (reference sequence). The CDR3 runs to 11 residues. The CDR3 protein is CAWNGGIEQFF. The CDR3 nucleotides read TGTGCCTGGAATGGCGGGATTGAGCAGTTCTTC.

The chain is built from TRBV28 and TRBJ2-7; D may match TRBD1 or TRBD2 (5 bases each). V shed 6 bases and J shed 5 bases, with 23 bases lying between them. The CDR3 runs to 16 residues. Germline CDR1 reads MDHEN; CDR2 reads SYDVKM. In DNA form, the CDR3 reads TGTGCCAGCAGCCGGAACCGGGACCCAAGGTTTCACGAGCAGTACTTC. The encoded protein is CASSRNRDPRFHEQYF.

This clonotype was detected ten times or more. This chain joins TRBV11-3 and TRBJ1-1; D is unresolved. Germline V lookup: CDR1 SGHNT, CDR2 YENEEA. CDR3 length: 15 residues. With 2 bases removed from V and 1 base from J, the gap between germline ends came to 11 bases. CDR3 protein: CASSLSDWPNTEAFF. For the CDR3, the DNA is TGTGCCAGCAGCTTATCAGACTGGCCGAACACTGAAGCTTTCTTT.

Ten or more counts support this clonotype. The rearrangement uses TRBV12-5 and TRBJ2-5; D is undetermined. The germline V gene encodes CDR1 LGHNT and CDR2 FRNRAP. V lost 0 bases to trimming and J lost 5 bases, with 4 bases between them. CDR3 size: 12 residues. CDR3 nucleotides: TGTGCTAGTGGTTTGGTAGTGGAGACCCAGTACTTC. Protein sequence: CASGLVVETQYF.

This chain uses TRBV28 with TRBJ1-2; D gene uncertain. This CDR3 has 10 residues. Trimming removed 7 bases from V and 7 bases from J, with 7 bases in between. In germline, CDR1 is MDHEN, CDR2 SYDVKM. CDR3 bases: TGTGCCAGCACGCTCTCTGGCTACACCTTC. Amino acid sequence: CASTLSGYTF.

This clonotype was seen only a few times. The chain employs TRBV29-1 and TRBJ2-1; 9 bases match TRBD2. The J segment lost 10 bases and the V segment lost 8 bases, leaving 15 bases of the junction unmatched. From germline, CDR1 is SQVTM and CDR2 ANQGSEA. CDR3 length: 14 residues. CDR3 loop: CSPCARAGGLEQFF. CDR3 bases: TGCAGCCCTTGCGCCCGAGCGGGAGGCTTGGAGCAGTTCTTC.

This clonotype appeared a few times. The rearrangement joins TRBV20-1 to TRBJ1-2, with 7 positions matching TRBD1. The junction had 19 bases not matched to a gene; V was cut back by 5 bases and J by 4 bases. The CDR3 is 17 residues long. Looked up from germline, CDR1 is DFQATT and CDR2 is SNEGSKA (reference sequence). The CDR3 region has the DNA TGCAGTGCTCCGGGCCAAGGGGGCCCACTACCCCTCTATGGCTACACCTTC. As protein: CSAPGQGGPLPLYGYTF.

This clonotype has at least ten counts. The V gene is TRBV7-9, the J gene TRBJ2-1, with TRBD2 matching over 7 bases. V dropped 1 base and J dropped 5; count of bases not matched to a gene: 8. The CDR3 has 16 residues. Germline CDR1 is SEHNR and CDR2 is FQNEAQ (reference sequence). The CDR3 DNA follows: TGTGCCAGCAGCTTAGTTTCCGGGACTATGGACAATGAGCAGTTCTTC. It encodes CASSLVSGTMDNEQFF.

The gene calls are TRBV5-6 and TRBJ1-5; the D gene is possibly TRBD1 (5 bases). CDR3 length: 15 residues. Germline CDR1 is SGHDT and CDR2 is YYEEEE. With 0 bases removed from V and 0 bases from J, the gap between germline ends came to 7 bases. The CDR3 DNA is TGTGCCAGCAGCTTGGGACAGCTTAGCAATCAGCCCCAGCATTTT. Protein: CASSLGQLSNQPQHF.

This clonotype was seen at least ten times. V and J are TRBV7-2 and TRBJ2-7, with D possibly being TRBD1 or TRBD2 (6 bases each). The CDR3 totals 15 residues. Germline CDR1 reads SGHTA; CDR2 reads FQGNSA. Trimming shortened V by 3 bases and J by 3 bases, and 15 bases separated the two germline ends. CDR3 DNA: TGTGCCAGCAGCTTCTTCCATAGGGGGGACTACGAGCAGTACTTC. It encodes CASSFFHRGDYEQYF.

This clonotype turned up a few times. The chain recombines TRBV12-3 or TRBV12-4 with TRBJ1-3; 9 positions agree with TRBD1. J was trimmed by 4 bases and V by 6 bases; bases with no gene match: 4. The CDR3 has 14 amino acids. The CDR3 sequence is CASRTGTGGNTIYF. CDR3 nucleotides: TGTGCCAGCAGAACCGGGACAGGGGGAAACACCATATATTTT.

The CDR3 nucleotides are TGTGCCAGCAGCGAACAAGGCACCGGGGAGCTGTTTTTT. Its translation is CASSEQGTGELFF. The genes are TRBV14 and TRBJ2-2; D is uncertain. Germline CDR1 SGHDN, CDR2 FVKESK. Trimming left V 5 bases short and J 4 bases short, with 8 bases between. The CDR3 consists of 13 residues.

The chain employs TRBV12-3 or TRBV12-4 and TRBJ1-3; unclear D gene. Deletions cut 3 bases from V and 4 bases from J, with 10 bases between. The CDR3 length is 14 residues. In DNA, the CDR3 is TGTGCCAGCAGTTTTCGTCCGGGCGGAAACACCATATATTTT. Its translation is CASSFRPGGNTIYF.

The rearrangement uses TRBV7-9 and TRBJ2-5, with 8 positions matching TRBD1. Trimming cost V 1 base and J 1 base; bases outside gene matches: 2. The CDR3 runs 15 residues. Per the germline V gene, CDR1 is SEHNR and CDR2 is FQNEAQ (reference sequence). The CDR3, as DNA: TGTGCCAGCAGCTTAGTGGACAGGGCCCAAGAGACCCAGTACTTC. Protein: CASSLVDRAQETQYF.

The chain recombines TRBV7-9 with TRBJ2-7, with a weak D call TRBD2 (5 bases). The V gene lost 2 bases and the J gene lost 2 bases, with 19 bases spanning the gap. Germline values: CDR1 SEHNR, CDR2 FQNEAQ (reference sequence). The CDR3 covers 17 residues. CDR3: CASSLQVTADGTYEQYV. The DNA of the CDR3 is TGTGCCAGCAGCTTACAAGTTACAGCGGACGGGACCTACGAGCAGTACGTC.